This section outlines one T cell receptor (beta chain) sequence together with its context. The antigen is undetermined. The data belong to a study of chemoradiotherapy in HPV16-positive cancers. Study conclusions and caveats: Functional assays defining HPV-specific T cells used only a couple of HPV16-positive patients. For HPV16-positive patients, expanding HPV-responsive T cells associated with longer recurrence-free survival. Candidate HPV-specific clones and E7-related TCR motifs grew in tumor during treatment.

The protocol was immunoSEQ multiplex PCR, while the TCRdb copy is restricted to in-frame clones and leaves out a portion. The sample lists 4,000 to 5,000 clones; around 72% were seen once. Over chemoradiotherapy, repertoires were sampled more than once. This CDR3 contains 15 residues. The germline V gene has CDR1 MNHNS and CDR2 SASEGT. Between the trimmed V and J ends, which lost 3 bases and 4 bases, there was a span of 13 bases. Sequencing was performed on tumor tissue, taken from a patient who underwent chemoradiotherapy. The receptor's source is a human donor with HPV-associated anogenital cancer. The rearrangement joins TRBV6-1 to TRBJ1-3; D is possibly TRBD1 (5 bases). The CDR3 coding sequence is TGTGCCAGCAGTGACGGGACCGCCGGCGGAAACACCATATATTTT. Amino acid sequence: CASSDGTAGGNTIYF.